What follows describes a single TCR beta chain. Measured with immunoSEQ multiplex PCR; TCRdb has only the in-frame clones, and not every one. The table has tens of thousands of clones, 90% to 95% seen once; the top ten hold less than 3%. The data stem from a study of T cell changes during pregnancy in multiple sclerosis. The CDR3 length is 14 residues. From germline, CDR1 is SEHNR and CDR2 FQNEAQ (reference sequence). The J segment lost 4 bases and the V segment lost 5 bases, leaving 4 bases of the junction unmatched. This sequence was found in a female donor in good health, enrolled as a control in a pregnancy study. Material: peripheral blood, obtained in the third trimester of pregnancy. The V gene is TRBV7-9, the J gene TRBJ1-4; 7 nucleotides match TRBD1. The CDR3 is CASSDRVSNEKLFF. The CDR3, as DNA: TGTGCCAGCAGCGACAGGGTCAGTAATGAAAAACTGTTTTTT.